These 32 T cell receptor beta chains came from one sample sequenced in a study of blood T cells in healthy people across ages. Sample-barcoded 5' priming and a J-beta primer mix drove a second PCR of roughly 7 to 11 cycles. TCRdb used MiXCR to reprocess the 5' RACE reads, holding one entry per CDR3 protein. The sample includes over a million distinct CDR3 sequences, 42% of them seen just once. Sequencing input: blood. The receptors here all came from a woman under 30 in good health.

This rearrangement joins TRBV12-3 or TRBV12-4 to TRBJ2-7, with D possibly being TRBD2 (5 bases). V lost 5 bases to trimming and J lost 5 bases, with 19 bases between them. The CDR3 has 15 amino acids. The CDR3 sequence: CASSAATQGGHEQYF. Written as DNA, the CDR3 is TGTGCCAGCAGTGCAGCCACCCAAGGCGGGCACGAGCAGTACTTC.

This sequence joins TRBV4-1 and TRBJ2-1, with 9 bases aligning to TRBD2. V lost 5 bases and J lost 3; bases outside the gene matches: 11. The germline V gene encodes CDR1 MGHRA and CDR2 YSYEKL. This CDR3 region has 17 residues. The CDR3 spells CASSSSGRRGRYNEQFF. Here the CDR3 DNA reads TGCGCCAGCAGCAGCAGCGGGAGGAGGGGGCGCTACAATGAGCAGTTCTTC.

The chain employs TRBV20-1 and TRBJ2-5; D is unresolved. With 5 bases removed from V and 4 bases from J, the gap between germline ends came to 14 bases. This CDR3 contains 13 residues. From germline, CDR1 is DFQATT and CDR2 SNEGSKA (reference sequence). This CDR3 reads CSAQTWVRETQYF. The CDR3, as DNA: TGCAGTGCTCAAACATGGGTCCGAGAGACCCAGTACTTC.

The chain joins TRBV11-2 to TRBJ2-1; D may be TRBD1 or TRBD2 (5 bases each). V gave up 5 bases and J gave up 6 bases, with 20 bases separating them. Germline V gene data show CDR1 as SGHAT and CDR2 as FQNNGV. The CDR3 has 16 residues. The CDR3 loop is CASSPPGTLLSNEQFF. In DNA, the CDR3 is TGTGCCAGCAGCCCTCCCGGGACCCTTCTCTCCAATGAGCAGTTCTTC.

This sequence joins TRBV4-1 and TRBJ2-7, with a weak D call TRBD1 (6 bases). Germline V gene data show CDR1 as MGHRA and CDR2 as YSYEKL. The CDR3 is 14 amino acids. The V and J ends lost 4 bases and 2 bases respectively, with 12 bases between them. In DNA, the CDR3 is TGCGCCAGCAGCCGCTACCAGGGGCCCTACGAGCAGTACTTC. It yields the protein CASSRYQGPYEQYF.

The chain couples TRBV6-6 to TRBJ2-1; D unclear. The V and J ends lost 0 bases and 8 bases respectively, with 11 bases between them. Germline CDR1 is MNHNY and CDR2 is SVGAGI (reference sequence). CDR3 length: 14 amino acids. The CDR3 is CASSYSNLQYEQFF. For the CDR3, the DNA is TGTGCCAGCAGTTACTCGAATCTGCAGTATGAGCAGTTCTTC.

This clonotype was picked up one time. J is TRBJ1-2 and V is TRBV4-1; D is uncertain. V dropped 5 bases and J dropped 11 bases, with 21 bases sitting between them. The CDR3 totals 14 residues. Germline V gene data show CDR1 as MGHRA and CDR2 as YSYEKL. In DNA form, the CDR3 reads TGCGCCAGCAGCGACGGGGTCGGCAAGCGCGGGTACACCTTC. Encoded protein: CASSDGVGKRGYTF.

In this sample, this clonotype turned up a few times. CDR3 protein: CASSPLLRGANTEAFF. CDR3 nucleotides: TGCGCCAGCAGCCCTCTCCTTCGGGGCGCGAACACTGAAGCTTTCTTT. The J gene is TRBJ1-1, the V gene TRBV4-1; TRBD1 is a possible D gene (5 bases). Germline-derived CDR1 and CDR2 are MGHRA and YSYEKL. This CDR3 has 16 residues. The V end lost 4 bases, the J end lost 1 base, and 16 bases lay between the germline ends.

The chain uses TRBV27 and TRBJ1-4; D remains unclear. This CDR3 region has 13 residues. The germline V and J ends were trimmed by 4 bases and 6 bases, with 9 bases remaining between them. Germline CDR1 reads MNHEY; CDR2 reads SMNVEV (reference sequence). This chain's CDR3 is CASSSERDEKLFF. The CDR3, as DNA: TGTGCCAGCAGTTCGGAAAGGGATGAAAAACTGTTTTTT.

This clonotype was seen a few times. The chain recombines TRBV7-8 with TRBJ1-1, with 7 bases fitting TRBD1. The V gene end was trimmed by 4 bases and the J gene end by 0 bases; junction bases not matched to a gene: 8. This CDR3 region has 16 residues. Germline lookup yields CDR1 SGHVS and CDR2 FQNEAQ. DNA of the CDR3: TGTGCCAGCAGCTCCTTAGACAGGGCTCTGAACACTGAAGCTTTCTTT. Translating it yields CASSSLDRALNTEAFF.

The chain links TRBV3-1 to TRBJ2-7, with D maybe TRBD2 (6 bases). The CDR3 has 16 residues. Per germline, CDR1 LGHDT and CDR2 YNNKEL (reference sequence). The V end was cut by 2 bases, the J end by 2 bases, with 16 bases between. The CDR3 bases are TGTGCCAGCAGCCAAACTACAGGTGGACTACCCTACGAGCAGTACTTC. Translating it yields CASSQTTGGLPYEQYF.

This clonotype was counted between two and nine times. The CDR3 sequence is CSAESGGTTSEQYF. In DNA, the CDR3 is TGCAGTGCCGAGTCGGGAGGGACTACGAGCGAGCAGTACTTC. The chain links TRBV20-1 to TRBJ2-7; 8 bases are a match to TRBD2. The V and J ends lost 6 bases and 6 bases, in that order; junction bases with no gene match: 13. This CDR3 has 14 amino acids. Germline V CDR1 and CDR2: DFQATT, SNEGSKA (reference sequence).

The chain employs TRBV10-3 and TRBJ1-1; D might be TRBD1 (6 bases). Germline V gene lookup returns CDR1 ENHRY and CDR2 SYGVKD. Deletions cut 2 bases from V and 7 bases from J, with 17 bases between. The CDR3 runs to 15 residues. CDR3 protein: CAISEGGGSNLEAFF. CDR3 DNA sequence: TGTGCCATCAGTGAGGGAGGGGGAAGTAATCTTGAAGCTTTCTTT.

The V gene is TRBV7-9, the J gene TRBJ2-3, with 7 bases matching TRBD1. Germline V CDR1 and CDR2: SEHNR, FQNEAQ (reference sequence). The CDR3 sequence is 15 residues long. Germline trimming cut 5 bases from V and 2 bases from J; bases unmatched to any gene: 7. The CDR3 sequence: CASSDRQGTTDTQYF. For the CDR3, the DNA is TGTGCCAGCAGCGATAGACAGGGTACCACAGATACGCAGTATTTT.

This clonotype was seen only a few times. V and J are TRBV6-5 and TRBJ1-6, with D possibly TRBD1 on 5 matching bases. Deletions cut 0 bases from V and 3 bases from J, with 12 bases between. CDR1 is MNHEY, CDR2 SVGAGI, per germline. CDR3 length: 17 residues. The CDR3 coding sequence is TGTGCCAGCAGTTACTCGGCAGGGTCTAGCTATAATTCACCCCTCCACTTT. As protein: CASSYSAGSSYNSPLHF.

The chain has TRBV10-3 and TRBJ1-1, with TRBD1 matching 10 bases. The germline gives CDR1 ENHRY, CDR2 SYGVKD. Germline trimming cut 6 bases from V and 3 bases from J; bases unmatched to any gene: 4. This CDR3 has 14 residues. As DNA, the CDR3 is TGTGCCATCAGGACAGGGGGCAGCGACACTGAAGCTTTCTTT. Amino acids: CAIRTGGSDTEAFF.

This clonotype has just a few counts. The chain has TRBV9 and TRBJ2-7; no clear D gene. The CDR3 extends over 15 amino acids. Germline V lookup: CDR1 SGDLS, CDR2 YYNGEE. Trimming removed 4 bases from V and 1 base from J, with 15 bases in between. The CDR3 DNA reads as TGTGCCAGCAGCCCCGAGCAGCAACTTTCCTACGAGCAGTACTTC. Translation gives CASSPEQQLSYEQYF.

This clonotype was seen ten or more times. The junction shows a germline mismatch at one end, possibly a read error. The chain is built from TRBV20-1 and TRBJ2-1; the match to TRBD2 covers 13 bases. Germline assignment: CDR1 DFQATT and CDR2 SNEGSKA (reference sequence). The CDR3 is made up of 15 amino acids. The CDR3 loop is CSARELAGGYNEQFF. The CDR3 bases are TGCAGTGCTCGAGAACTAGCGGGAGGGTACAATGAGCAGTTCTTC.

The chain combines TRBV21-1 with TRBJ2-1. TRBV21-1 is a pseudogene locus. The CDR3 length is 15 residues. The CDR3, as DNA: TGTGCCAGCAGCAAAGGTTGTGAGGAAGCTGGTGAGCAGTTCTTC. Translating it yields CASSKGCEEAGEQFF.

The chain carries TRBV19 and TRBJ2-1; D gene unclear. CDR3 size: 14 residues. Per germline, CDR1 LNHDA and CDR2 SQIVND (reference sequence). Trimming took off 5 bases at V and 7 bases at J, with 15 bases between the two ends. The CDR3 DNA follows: TGTGCCAGTAGTCCCGGACCCTCCGGAAATGAGCAGTTCTTC. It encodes CASSPGPSGNEQFF.

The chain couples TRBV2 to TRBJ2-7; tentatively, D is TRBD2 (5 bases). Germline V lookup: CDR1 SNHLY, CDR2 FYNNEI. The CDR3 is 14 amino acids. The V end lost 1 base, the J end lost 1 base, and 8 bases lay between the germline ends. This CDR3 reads CASSEGLASYEQYF. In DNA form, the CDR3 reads TGTGCCAGCAGTGAAGGGTTAGCGTCCTACGAGCAGTACTTC.

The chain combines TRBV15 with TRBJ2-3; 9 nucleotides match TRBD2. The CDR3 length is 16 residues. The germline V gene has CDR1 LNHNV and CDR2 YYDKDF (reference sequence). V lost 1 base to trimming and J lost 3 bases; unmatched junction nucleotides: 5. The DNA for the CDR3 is TGTGCCACCAGCAGAGTGGCGGGGGGGCCGACAGATACGCAGTATTTT. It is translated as CATSRVAGGPTDTQYF. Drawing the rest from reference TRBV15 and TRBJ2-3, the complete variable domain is DAMVIQNPRYQVTQFGKPVTLSCSQTLNHNVMYWYQQKSSQAPKLLFHYYDKDFNNEADTPDNFQSRRPNTSFCFLDIRSPGLGDTAMYLCATSRVAGGPTDTQYFGPGTRLTVL.

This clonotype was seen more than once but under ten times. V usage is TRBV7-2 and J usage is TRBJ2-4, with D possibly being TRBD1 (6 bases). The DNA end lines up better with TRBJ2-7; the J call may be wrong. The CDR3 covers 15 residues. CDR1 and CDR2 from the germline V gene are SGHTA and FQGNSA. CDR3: CASSLATGVSYEQYF. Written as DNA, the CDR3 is TGTGCCAGCAGCTTAGCGACAGGCGTCAGCTACGAGCAGTACTTC.

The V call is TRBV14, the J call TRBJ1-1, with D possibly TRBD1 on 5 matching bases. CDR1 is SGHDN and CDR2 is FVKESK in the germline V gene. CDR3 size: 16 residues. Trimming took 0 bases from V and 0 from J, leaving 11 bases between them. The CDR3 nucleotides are TGTGCCAGCAGCCAAGATTACAGGTTCATGAACACTGAAGCTTTCTTT. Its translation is CASSQDYRFMNTEAFF.

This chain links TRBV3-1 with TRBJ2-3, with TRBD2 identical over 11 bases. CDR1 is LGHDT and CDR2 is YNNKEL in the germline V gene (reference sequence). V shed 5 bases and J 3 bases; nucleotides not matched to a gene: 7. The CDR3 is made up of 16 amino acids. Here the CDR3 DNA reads TGTGCCAGCAGCGTCTCAACTAGCGGGAGTACAGATACGCAGTATTTT. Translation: CASSVSTSGSTDTQYF.

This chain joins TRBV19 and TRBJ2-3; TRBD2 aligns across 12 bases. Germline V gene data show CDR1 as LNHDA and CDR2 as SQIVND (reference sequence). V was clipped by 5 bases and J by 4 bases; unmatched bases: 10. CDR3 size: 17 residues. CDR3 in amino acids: CASSSTTTSGGADTQYF. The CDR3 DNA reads TGTGCCAGTAGTTCCACGACGACTAGCGGGGGTGCAGATACGCAGTATTTT.

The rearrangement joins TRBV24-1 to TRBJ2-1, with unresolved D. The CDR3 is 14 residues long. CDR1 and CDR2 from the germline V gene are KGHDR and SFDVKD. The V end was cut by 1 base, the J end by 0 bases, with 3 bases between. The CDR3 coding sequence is TGTGCCACCAGTGATTTAAACTCCTACAATGAGCAGTTCTTC. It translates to CATSDLNSYNEQFF.

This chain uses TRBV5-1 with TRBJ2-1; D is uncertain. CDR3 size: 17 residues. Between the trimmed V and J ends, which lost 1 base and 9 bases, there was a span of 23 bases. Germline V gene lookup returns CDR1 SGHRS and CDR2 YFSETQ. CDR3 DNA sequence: TGCGCCAGCAGCTTGAGGTCGGGTATCATTTTTGTAACTGAGCAGTTCTTC. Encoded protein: CASSLRSGIIFVTEQFF. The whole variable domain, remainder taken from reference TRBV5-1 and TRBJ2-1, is KAGVTQTPRYLIKTRGQQVTLSCSPISGHRSVSWYQQTPGQGLQFLFEYFSETQRNKGNFPGRFSGRQFSNSRSEMNVSTLELGDSALYLCASSLRSGIIFVTEQFFGPGTRLTVL.

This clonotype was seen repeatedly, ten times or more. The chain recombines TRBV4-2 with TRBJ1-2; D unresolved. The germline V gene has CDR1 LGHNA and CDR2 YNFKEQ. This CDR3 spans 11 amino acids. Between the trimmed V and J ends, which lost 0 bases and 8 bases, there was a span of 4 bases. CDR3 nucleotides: TGTGCCAGCAGCCAAGAATCCGGCTACACCTTC. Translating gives CASSQESGYTF.

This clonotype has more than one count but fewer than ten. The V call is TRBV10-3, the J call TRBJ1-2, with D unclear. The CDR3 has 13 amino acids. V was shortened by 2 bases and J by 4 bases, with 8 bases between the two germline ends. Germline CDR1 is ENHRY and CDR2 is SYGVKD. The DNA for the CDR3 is TGTGCCATCAGTGAGGACGGCGGCTATGGCTACACCTTC. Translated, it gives CAISEDGGYGYTF.

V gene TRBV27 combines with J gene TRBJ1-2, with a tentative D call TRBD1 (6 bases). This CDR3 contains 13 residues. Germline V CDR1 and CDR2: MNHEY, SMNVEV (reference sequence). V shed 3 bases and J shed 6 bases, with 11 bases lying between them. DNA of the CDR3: TGTGCCAGCAGTTTTATAGGGGGAAATGGCTACACCTTC. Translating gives CASSFIGGNGYTF.

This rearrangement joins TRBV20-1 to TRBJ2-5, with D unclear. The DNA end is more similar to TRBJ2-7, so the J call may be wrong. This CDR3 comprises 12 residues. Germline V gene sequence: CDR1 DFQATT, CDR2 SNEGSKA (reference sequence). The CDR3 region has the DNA TGCTCAGTGCCAGTGGGTACCTACGAGCAGTACTTC. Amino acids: CSVPVGTYEQYF.